The text below deals with one T cell receptor (beta chain). Its antigen is still unknown. This sample was included in a study of T-cell reconstitution after alpha-beta-depleted transplantation in children. Library preparation (for TCRbeta) was performed with unique molecular identifiers. In TCRdb, the PCR reads were re-called with MiXCR into one record per CDR3 protein. The sample carries roughly 790,000 distinct CDR3 sequences, roughly 15% recorded once. CDR3 size: 18 residues. Germline V lookup: CDR1 SNHLY, CDR2 FYNNEI. V shed 0 bases and J 2 bases; nucleotides not matched to a gene: 13. Study results and caveats: Diversity of TCRbeta at day 60 was high in some patients, arising from surviving recipient T cells and thymic progenitors. Among T cells one year after transplant, newly produced cells accounted for most counts and diversity. Reported findings indicate that, about two months after transplant, alpha-beta T cells came from several hundred expanded clones, which were derived from non-depleted graft cells.

The starting material was PBMCs, mostly from graft donor cells, obtained 360 days after TCRalphabeta/CD19-depleted stem cell transplant. The sequence derives from a male patient aged 5 to 17 who had a stem cell transplant for acute lymphoblastic leukemia, so the T cells may come from the graft donor. J is TRBJ2-7 and V is TRBV2; TRBD2 aligns across 7 bases. In DNA, the CDR3 is TGTGCCAGCAGTGAAGCCAGTATCTGGGGGGGACCGACCTACGAGCAGTACTTC. Protein product: CASSEASIWGGPTYEQYF.